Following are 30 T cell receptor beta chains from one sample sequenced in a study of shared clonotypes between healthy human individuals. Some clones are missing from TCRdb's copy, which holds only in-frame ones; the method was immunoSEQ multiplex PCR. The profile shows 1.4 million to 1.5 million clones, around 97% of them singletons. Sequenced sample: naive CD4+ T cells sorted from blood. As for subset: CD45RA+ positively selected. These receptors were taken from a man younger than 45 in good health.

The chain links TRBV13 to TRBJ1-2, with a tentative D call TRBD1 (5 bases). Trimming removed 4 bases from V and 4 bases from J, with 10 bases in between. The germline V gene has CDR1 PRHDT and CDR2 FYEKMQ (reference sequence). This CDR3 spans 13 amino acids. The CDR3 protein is CASSSQVFYGYTF. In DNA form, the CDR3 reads TGTGCCAGCAGCTCACAGGTCTTCTATGGCTACACCTTC.

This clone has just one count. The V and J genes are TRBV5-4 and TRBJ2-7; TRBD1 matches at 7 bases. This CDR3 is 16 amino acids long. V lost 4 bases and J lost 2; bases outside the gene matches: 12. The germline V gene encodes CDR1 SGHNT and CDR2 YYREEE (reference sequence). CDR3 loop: CASSGWPGGGTYEQYF. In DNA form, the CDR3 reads TGTGCCAGCAGCGGCTGGCCAGGGGGTGGTACCTACGAGCAGTACTTC.

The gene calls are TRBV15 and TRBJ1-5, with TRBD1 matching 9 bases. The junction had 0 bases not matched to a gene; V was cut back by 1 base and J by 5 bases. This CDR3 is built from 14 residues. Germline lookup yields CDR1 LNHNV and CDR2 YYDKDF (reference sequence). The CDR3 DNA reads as TGTGCCACCAGCAGAGGGGACAGGGATCAGCCCCAGCATTTT. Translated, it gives CATSRGDRDQPQHF.

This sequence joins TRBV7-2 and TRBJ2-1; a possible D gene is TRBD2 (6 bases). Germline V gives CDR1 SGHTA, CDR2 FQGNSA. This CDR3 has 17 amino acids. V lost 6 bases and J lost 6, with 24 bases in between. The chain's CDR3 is CASSRPGREMEANEQFF. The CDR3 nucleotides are TGTGCCAGCAGTAGACCGGGACGGGAGATGGAAGCCAATGAGCAGTTCTTC.

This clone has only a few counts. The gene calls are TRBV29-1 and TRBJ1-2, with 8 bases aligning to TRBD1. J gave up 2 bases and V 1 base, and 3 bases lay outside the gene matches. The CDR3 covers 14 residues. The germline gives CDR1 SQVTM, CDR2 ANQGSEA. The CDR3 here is CSVEVQGANYGYTF. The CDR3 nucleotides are TGCAGCGTTGAAGTCCAGGGGGCCAACTATGGCTACACCTTC. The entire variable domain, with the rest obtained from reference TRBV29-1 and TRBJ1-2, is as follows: SAVISQKPSRDICQRGTSLTIQCQVDSQVTMMFWYRQQPGQSLTLIATANQGSEATYESGFVIDKFPISRPNLTFSTLTVSNMSPEDSSIYLCSVEVQGANYGYTFGSGTRLTVV.

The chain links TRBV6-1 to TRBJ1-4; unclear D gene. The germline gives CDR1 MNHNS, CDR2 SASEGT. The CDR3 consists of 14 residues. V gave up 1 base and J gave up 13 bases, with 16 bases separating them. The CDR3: CASSEVHRAGGLFF. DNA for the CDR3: TGTGCCAGCAGTGAAGTTCACCGGGCCGGAGGACTGTTTTTT.

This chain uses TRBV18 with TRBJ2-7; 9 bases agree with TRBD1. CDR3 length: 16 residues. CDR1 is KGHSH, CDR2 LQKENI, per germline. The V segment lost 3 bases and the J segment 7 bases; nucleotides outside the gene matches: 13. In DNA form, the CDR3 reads TGTGCCAGCTCACCGACCGGACTAGTAGGACAGGGGGAGCAGTACTTC. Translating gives CASSPTGLVGQGEQYF.

CDR3 amino acids: CASSLYVRGATFF. CDR3 DNA sequence: TGTGCCAGCAGCTTATATGTTCGGGGTGCGACTTTCTTT. The chain joins TRBV7-2 to TRBJ1-1; D call uncertain. V lost 2 bases and J 12 bases, leaving 16 bases between the germline ends. The CDR3 totals 13 residues. Per the germline V gene, CDR1 is SGHTA and CDR2 is FQGNSA.

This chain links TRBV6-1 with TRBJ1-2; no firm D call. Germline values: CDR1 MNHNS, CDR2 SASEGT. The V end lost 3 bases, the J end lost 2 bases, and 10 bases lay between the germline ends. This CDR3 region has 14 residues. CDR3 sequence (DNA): TGTGCCAGCAGTGAGGCGAGGATCAACTATGGCTACACCTTC. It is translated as CASSEARINYGYTF.

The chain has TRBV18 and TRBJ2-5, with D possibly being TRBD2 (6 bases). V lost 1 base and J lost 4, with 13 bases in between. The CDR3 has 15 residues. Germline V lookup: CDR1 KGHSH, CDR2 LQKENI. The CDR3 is CASSPRREGRETQYF. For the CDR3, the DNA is TGTGCCAGCTCACCACGGCGGGAAGGTAGAGAGACCCAGTACTTC.

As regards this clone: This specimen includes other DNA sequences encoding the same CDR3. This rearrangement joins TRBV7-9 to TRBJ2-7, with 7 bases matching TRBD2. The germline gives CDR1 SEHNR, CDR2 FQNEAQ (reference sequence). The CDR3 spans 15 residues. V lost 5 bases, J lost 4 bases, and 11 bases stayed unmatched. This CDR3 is CASSPLAGGIYEQYF. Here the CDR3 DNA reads TGTGCCAGCAGCCCTTTAGCGGGTGGCATTTACGAGCAGTACTTC. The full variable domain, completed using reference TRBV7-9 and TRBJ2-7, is DTGVSQNPRHKITKRGQNVTFRCDPISEHNRLYWYRQTLGQGPEFLTYFQNEAQLEKSRLLSDRFSAERPKGSFSTLEIQRTEQGDSAMYLCASSPLAGGIYEQYFGPGTRLTVT.

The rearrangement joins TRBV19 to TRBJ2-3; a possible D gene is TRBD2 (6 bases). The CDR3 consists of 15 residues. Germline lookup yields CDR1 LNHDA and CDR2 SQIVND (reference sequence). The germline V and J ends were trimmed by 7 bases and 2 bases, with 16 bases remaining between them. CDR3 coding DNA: TGTGCCAGTAAAGGGCTAGCGACCCCCACAGATACGCAGTATTTT. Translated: CASKGLATPTDTQYF.

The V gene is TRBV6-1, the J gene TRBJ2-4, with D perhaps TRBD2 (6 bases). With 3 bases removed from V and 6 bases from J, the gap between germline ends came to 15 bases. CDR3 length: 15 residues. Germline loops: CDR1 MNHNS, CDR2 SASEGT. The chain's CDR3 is CASSDHREWGNIQYF. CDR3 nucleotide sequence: TGTGCCAGCAGTGATCACCGGGAGTGGGGAAACATTCAGTACTTC.

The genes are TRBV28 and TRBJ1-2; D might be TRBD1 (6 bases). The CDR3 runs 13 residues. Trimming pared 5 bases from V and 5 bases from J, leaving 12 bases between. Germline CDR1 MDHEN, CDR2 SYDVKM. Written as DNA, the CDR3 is TGTGCCAGCAGTGCGGGGGCTGGGTATGGCTACACCTTC. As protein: CASSAGAGYGYTF.

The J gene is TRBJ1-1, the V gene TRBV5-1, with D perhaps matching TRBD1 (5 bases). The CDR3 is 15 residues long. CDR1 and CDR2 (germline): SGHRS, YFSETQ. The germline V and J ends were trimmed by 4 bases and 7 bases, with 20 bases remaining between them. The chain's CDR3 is CASSLRPGPEGEAFF. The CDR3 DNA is TGCGCCAGCAGCCTCAGACCGGGACCAGAGGGTGAAGCTTTCTTT.

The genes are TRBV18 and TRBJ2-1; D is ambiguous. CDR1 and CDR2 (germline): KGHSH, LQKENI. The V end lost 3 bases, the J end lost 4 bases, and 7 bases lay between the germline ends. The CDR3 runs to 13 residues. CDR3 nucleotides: TGTGCCAGCTCACCCGACACTTACAATGAGCAGTTCTTC. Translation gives CASSPDTYNEQFF.

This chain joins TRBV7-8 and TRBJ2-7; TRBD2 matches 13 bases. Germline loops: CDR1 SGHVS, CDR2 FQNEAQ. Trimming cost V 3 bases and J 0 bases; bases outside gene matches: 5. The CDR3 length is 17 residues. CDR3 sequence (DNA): TGTGCCAGCAGCTTGGGGGGACTAGCGGGACACTCCTACGAGCAGTACTTC. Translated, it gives CASSLGGLAGHSYEQYF.

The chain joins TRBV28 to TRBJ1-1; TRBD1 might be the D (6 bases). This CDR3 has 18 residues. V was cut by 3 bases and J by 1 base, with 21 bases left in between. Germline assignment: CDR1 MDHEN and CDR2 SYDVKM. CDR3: CASSFTAGARDENTEAFF. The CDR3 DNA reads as TGTGCCAGCAGTTTTACGGCAGGGGCGCGAGATGAGAACACTGAAGCTTTCTTT.

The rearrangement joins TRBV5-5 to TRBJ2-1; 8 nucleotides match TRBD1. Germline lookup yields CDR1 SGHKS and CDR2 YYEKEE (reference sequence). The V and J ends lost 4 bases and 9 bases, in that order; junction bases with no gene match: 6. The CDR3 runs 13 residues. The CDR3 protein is CASSRQGPSEQFF. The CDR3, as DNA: TGTGCCAGCAGCCGACAGGGGCCCAGTGAGCAGTTCTTC.

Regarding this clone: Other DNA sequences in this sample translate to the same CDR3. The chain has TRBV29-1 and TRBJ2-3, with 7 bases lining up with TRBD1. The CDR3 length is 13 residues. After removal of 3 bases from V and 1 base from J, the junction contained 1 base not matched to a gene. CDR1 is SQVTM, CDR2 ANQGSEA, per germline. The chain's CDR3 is CSVDQGGTDTQYF. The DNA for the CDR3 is TGCAGCGTTGATCAGGGGGGCACAGATACGCAGTATTTT.

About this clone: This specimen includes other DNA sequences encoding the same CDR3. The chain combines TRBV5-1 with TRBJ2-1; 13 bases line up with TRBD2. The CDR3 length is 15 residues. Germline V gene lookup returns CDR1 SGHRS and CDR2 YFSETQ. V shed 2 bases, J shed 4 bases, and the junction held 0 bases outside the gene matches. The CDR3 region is CASSLLAGGYNEQFF. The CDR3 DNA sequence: TGCGCCAGCAGCTTACTAGCGGGAGGGTACAATGAGCAGTTCTTC. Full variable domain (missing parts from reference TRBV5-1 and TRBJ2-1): KAGVTQTPRYLIKTRGQQVTLSCSPISGHRSVSWYQQTPGQGLQFLFEYFSETQRNKGNFPGRFSGRQFSNSRSEMNVSTLELGDSALYLCASSLLAGGYNEQFFGPGTRLTVL.

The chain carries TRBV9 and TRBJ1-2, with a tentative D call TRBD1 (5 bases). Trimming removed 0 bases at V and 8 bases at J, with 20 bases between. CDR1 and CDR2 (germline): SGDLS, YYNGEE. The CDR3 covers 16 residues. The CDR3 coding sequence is TGTGCCAGCAGCGTAGACCCGAGGTACGGCTCAGGGGGCTACACCTTC. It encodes CASSVDPRYGSGGYTF.

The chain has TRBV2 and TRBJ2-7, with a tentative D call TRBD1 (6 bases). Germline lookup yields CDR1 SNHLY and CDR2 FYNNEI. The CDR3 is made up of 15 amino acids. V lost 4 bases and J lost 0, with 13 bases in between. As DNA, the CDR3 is TGTGCCAGCAGTGTAGACAGGTATAACTCCTACGAGCAGTACTTC. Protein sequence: CASSVDRYNSYEQYF.

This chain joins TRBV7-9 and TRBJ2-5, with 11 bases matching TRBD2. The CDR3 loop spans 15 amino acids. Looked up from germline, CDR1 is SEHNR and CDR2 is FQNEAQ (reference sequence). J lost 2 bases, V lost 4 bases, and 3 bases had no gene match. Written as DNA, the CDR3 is TGTGCCAGCAGCTCGGTAGCGGGAGGGCAAGAGACCCAGTACTTC. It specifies CASSSVAGGQETQYF.

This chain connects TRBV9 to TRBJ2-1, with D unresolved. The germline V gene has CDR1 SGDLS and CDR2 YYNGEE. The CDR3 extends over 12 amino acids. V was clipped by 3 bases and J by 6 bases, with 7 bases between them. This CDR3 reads CASSAVPNEQFF. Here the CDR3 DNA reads TGTGCCAGCAGCGCCGTCCCCAATGAGCAGTTCTTC.

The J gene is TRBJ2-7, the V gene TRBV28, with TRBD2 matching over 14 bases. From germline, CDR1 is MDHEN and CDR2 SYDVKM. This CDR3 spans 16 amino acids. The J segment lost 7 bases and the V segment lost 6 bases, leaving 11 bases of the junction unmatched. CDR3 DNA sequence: TGTGCCAGCAGGCTCCCAGGACTAGCGGGAGGCAAAGAGCAGTACTTC. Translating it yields CASRLPGLAGGKEQYF.

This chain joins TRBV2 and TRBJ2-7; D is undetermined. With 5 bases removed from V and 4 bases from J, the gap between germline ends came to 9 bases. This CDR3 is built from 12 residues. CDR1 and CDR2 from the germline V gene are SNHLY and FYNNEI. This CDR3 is CASSKTPYEQYF. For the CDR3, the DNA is TGTGCCAGCAGTAAGACTCCGTACGAGCAGTACTTC. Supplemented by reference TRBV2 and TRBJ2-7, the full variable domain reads EPEVTQTPSHQVTQMGQEVILRCVPISNHLYFYWYRQILGQKVEFLVSFYNNEISEKSEIFDDQFSVERPDGSNFTLKIRSTKLEDSAMYFCASSKTPYEQYFGPGTRLTVT.

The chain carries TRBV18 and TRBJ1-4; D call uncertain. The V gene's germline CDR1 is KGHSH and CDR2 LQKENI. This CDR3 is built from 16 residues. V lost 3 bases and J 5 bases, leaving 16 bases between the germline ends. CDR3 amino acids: CASSPPGEGNNEKLFF. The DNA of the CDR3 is TGTGCCAGCTCACCCCCCGGGGAGGGCAACAATGAAAAACTGTTTTTT.

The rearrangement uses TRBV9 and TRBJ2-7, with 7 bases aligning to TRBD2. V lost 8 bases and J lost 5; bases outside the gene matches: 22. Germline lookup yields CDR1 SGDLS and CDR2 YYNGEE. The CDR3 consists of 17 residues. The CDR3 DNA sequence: TGTGCCAGTGCTCCCACACCTACGGGGGGAGCAATCGACGAGCAGTACTTC. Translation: CASAPTPTGGAIDEQYF.

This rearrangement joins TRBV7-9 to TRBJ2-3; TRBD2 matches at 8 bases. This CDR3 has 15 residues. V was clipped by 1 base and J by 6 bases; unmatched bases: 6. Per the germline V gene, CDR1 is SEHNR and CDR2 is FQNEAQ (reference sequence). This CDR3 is CASSLVGREGDTQYF. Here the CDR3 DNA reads TGTGCCAGCAGCTTAGTCGGACGGGAGGGCGATACGCAGTATTTT. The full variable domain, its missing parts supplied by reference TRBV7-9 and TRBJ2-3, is DTGVSQNPRHKITKRGQNVTFRCDPISEHNRLYWYRQTLGQGPEFLTYFQNEAQLEKSRLLSDRFSAERPKGSFSTLEIQRTEQGDSAMYLCASSLVGREGDTQYFGPGTRLTVL.